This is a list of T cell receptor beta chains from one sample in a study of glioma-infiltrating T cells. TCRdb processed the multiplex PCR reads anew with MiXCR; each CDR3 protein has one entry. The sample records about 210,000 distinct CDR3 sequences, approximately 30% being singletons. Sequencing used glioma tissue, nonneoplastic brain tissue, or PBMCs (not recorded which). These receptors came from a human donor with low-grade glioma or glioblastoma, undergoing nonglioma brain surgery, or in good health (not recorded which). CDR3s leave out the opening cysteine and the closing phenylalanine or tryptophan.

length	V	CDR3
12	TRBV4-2	ASSQGGLQQPQH
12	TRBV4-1	ASSQDPQGYEQY
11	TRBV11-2	ASTHGGTGERF
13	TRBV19	ASRSTGGGNQPKH
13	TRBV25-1	ASSGSVGFNNEQF
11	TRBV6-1	ASSPGQLYGYT
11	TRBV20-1	SAAAGIVAEAF
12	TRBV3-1	ASSQGFGGNTIY
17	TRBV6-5	ASISSHRVALQSNQPQH
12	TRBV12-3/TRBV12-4	ASSFELSNQPQH
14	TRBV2	ASLYREQYTNEKLF
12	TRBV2	ASRAGQNTGELF
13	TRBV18	ASSPYEGMNTEAF
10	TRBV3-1	ASSQARSPLH
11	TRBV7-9	ASSLGGDDEQF
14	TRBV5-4	ASSLGPLVTYNEQF
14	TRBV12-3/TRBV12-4	ASSLGQSYNTGELF
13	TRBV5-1	ASSTQDRAANEQF
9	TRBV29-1	SVVRYDGYT
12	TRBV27	ASSQPGKGKEQY
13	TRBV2	ASEVGPSLSDPQH
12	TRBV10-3	AIRQGAGNTEAF
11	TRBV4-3	ASSQAGGETQY
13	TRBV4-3	ASSQEGASTDTQY
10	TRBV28	ESRSTAGPQH
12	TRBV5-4	ASRLGQGGTEAF
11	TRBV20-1	SANSGRFYGYT
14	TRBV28	ASSPVEGPAITEAF
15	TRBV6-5	ASSYSFHGGDYNEQY
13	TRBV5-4	ASSAGGQGTYERY
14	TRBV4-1	ASSQDDAGGNYGYT
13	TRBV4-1	ASSTPGTRGYEQY
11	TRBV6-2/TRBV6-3	ASSFQWGTEAF
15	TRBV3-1	ASSPRTSGRSTDTQY
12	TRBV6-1	ASGRTLANYGQT
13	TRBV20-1	STRATGTGRYEQY
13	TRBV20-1	SARDRGTTYNEQF
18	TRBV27	ASSLKWDRGRGGPTDTQY
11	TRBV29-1	SVEGSGQESQY
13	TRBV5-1	ASSLPGQNYNEQF
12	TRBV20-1	SARGSATYNEQF
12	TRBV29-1	SINGGTGDEKLF
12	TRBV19	ASSIQTGGYGYT
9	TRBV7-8	ASSPMYEQF
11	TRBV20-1	SAKLAGLGGYT
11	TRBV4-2	ASSQYRADEQF